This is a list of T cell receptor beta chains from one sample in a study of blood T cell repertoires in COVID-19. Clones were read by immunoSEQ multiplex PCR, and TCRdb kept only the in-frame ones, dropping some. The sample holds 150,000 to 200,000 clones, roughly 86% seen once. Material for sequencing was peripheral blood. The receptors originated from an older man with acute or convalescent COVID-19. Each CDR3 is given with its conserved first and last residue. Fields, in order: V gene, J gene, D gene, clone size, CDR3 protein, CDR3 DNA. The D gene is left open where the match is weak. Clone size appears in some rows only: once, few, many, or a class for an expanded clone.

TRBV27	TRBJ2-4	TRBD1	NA	CASSPYKGQGAENIQYF	TGTGCCAGCAGTCCGTATAAAGGACAGGGGGCGGAAAACATTCAGTACTTC
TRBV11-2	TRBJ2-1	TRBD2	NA	CASSLGLAGGISYNEQFF	TGTGCCAGCAGCCTCGGACTAGCGGGAGGAATCTCCTACAATGAGCAGTTCTTC
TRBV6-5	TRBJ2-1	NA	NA	CASTWAGTYYNEQFF	TGTGCCAGCACTTGGGCCGGGACATATTACAATGAGCAGTTCTTC
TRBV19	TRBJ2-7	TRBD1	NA	CASSIRTGGEQYF	TGTGCCAGTAGTATCAGGACAGGGGGCGAGCAGTACTTC
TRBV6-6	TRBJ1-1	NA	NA	CASRRVNTEAFF	TGTGCCAGCAGGCGGGTGAACACTGAAGCTTTCTTT
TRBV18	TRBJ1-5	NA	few	CASSPPKEDQPQHF	TGTGCCAGCTCACCACCTAAGGAGGATCAGCCCCAGCATTTT
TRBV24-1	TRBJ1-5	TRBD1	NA	CATSDWDSAGAQHF	TGTGCCACCAGTGATTGGGACAGCGCCGGAGCCCAGCATTTT
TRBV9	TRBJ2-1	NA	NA	CASSVGNSEGEQFF	TGTGCCAGCAGCGTAGGTAATAGCGAGGGTGAGCAGTTCTTC
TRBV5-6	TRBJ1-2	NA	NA	CASSVAGGLGFYGYTF	TGTGCCAGCAGCGTTGCGGGAGGGTTGGGGTTCTATGGCTACACCTTC
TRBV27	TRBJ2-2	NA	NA	CASSSAGINTGELFF	TGTGCCAGCAGTTCAGCCGGGATCAACACCGGGGAGCTGTTTTTT
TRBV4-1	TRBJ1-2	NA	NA	CASSQDMGAGLMYGYTF	TGCGCCAGCAGCCAAGATATGGGGGCAGGGCTTATGTATGGCTACACCTTC
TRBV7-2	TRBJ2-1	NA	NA	CASSRTLPSYNEQFF	TGTGCCAGCAGCCGGACACTTCCCTCCTACAATGAGCAGTTCTTC
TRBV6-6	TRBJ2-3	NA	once	CASSYYLLPVADTQYF	TGTGCCAGCAGTTATTATCTACTCCCCGTCGCGGATACGCAGTATTTT
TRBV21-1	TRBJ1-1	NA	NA	CASSNPTGNTEAFF	TGTGCCAGCAGCAATCCCACGGGGAACACTGAAGCTTTCTTT
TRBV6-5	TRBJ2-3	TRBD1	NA	CASSRDRGTDTQYF	TGTGCCAGCAGCCGGGACAGGGGTACAGATACGCAGTATTTT
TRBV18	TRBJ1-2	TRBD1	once	CASSPPNRGGYGYTF	TGTGCCAGCTCACCACCCAACAGGGGCGGCTATGGCTACACCTTC
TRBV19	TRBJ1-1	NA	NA	CASTTWRDTEAFF	TGTGCCAGTACCACCTGGAGGGACACTGAAGCTTTCTTT
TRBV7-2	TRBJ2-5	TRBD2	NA	CASSPTSAGWETQYF	TGTGCCAGCAGCCCTACTAGCGCCGGCTGGGAGACCCAGTACTTC
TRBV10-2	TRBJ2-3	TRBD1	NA	CASSPDRGRRWTDTQYF	TGCGCCAGCAGTCCCGACAGGGGGCGTCGGTGGACAGATACGCAGTATTTT
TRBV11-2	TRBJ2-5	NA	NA	CASSFRYAFQETQYF	TGTGCCAGCAGCTTTCGGTACGCATTCCAAGAGACCCAGTACTTC
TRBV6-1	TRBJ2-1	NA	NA	CASSELSSVYNEQFF	TGTGCCAGCAGTGAATTGTCTAGCGTATACAATGAGCAGTTCTTC
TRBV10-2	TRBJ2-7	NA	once	CASSEWGVSYEQYF	TGCGCCAGCAGTGAATGGGGGGTCAGCTACGAGCAGTACTTC
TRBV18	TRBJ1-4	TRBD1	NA	CASSRGQGGEKLFF	TGTGCCAGCTCACGGGGACAGGGTGGTGAAAAACTGTTTTTT
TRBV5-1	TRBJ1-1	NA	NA	CASSLVGRENTEAFF	TGCGCCAGCAGCTTGGTGGGCAGGGAGAACACTGAAGCTTTCTTT
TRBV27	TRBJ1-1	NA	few	CASSFGTEAFF	TGTGCCAGCAGTTTCGGCACTGAAGCTTTCTTT
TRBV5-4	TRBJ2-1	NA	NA	CASSLFGVEGYNEQFF	TGTGCCAGCAGCTTGTTCGGGGTCGAGGGTTACAATGAGCAGTTCTTC
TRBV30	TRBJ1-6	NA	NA	CAWNSLRGGDSPLHF	TGTGCCTGGAATTCCCTAAGGGGAGGGGATTCACCCCTCCACTTT
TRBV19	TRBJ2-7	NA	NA	CASSITGTTYEQYF	TGTGCCAGTAGTATAACCGGGACAACCTACGAGCAGTACTTC
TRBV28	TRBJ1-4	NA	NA	CASTQKEYATNEKLFF	TGTGCCAGCACCCAAAAGGAGTACGCAACTAATGAAAAACTGTTTTTT
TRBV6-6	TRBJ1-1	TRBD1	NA	CASSSTGMNTEAFF	TGTGCCAGCAGTTCGACAGGGATGAACACTGAAGCTTTCTTT
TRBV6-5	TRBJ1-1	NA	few	CAIKAHFDDTEAFF	TGTGCCATCAAAGCGCATTTTGACGACACTGAAGCTTTCTTT
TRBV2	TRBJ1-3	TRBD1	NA	CASAGQGKGNTIYF	TGTGCCAGCGCGGGACAGGGGAAGGGAAACACCATATATTTT
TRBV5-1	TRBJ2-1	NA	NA	CASSLVRNLYNEQFF	TGCGCCAGCAGCTTGGTGAGGAACCTCTACAATGAGCAGTTCTTC
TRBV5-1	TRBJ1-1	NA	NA	CASSMGPPRDTEAFF	TGCGCCAGCAGCATGGGACCGCCGAGGGACACTGAAGCTTTCTTT
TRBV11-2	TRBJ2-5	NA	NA	CASSSLANQETQYF	TGTGCCAGCAGCTCGCTAGCGAACCAAGAGACCCAGTACTTC
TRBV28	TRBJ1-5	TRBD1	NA	CASSSETGESQPQHF	TGTGCCAGCAGTTCTGAGACAGGGGAGAGTCAGCCCCAGCATTTT
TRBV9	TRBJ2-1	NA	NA	CASSVGVAVYNEQFF	TGTGCCAGCAGCGTAGGGGTAGCTGTCTACAATGAGCAGTTCTTC
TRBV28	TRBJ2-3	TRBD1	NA	CASSPGTGSTDTQYF	TGTGCCAGCAGCCCCGGGACAGGGAGCACAGATACGCAGTATTTT
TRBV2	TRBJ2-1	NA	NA	CASSAQDYEQFF	TGTGCCAGCAGTGCGCAGGACTATGAGCAGTTCTTC
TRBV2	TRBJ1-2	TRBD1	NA	CASRVTGVANYGYTF	TGTGCCAGCAGGGTTACAGGGGTTGCTAACTATGGCTACACCTTC
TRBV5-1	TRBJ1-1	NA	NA	CASSLDGRAMNTEAFF	TGCGCCAGCAGCTTGGATGGCAGGGCCATGAACACTGAAGCTTTCTTT
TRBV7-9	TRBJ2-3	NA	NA	CASSEFTGTDTQYF	TGTGCCAGCAGCGAGTTTACAGGCACAGATACGCAGTATTTT
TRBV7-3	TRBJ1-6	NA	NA	CASSSNSNSPLHF	TGTGCCAGCAGCTCTAATTCCAATTCACCCCTCCACTTT
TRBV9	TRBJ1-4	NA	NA	CASSVAPTESGLFF	TGTGCCAGCAGCGTAGCTCCCACAGAGTCCGGACTGTTTTTT
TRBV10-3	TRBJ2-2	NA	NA	CAISETDPHTGELFF	TGTGCCATCAGTGAGACAGATCCCCACACCGGGGAGCTGTTTTTT
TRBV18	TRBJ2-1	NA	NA	CASSPMTVDLNEQFF	TGTGCCAGCTCACCTATGACAGTGGATTTGAATGAGCAGTTCTTC
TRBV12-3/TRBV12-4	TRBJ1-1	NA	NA	CASSFLPLPEAFF	TGTGCCAGCAGTTTCCTCCCCCTCCCTGAAGCTTTCTTT
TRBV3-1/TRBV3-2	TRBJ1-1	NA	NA	CASSPLGQEAFF	TGTGCCAGCAGCCCACTAGGACAGGAAGCTTTCTTT
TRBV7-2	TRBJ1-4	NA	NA	CASSFGANEKLFF	TGTGCCAGCAGCTTCGGGGCTAATGAAAAACTGTTTTTT
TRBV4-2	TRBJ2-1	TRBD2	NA	CASSQLSGGSSYNEQFF	TGTGCCAGCAGCCAGCTTAGCGGGGGCAGCTCCTACAATGAGCAGTTCTTC
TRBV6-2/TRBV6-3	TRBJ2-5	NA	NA	CASSFSLTGAETQYF	TGTGCCAGCAGTTTCAGCTTGACAGGTGCTGAGACCCAGTACTTC
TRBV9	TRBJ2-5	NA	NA	CASSVGGGETQYF	TGTGCCAGCAGCGTAGGAGGAGGGGAGACCCAGTACTTC
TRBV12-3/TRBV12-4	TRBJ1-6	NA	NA	CASRGDDSSPLHF	TGTGCCAGCAGGGGAGACGACTCTTCACCCCTCCACTTT
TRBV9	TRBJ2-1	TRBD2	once	CASSPTSGGDNEQFF	TGTGCCAGCAGCCCGACTAGCGGGGGGGACAATGAGCAGTTCTTC
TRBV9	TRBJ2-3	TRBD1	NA	CASSVGGTGTQYF	TGTGCCAGCAGCGTTGGCGGGACAGGGACGCAGTATTTT